This T cell receptor beta chain was sequenced for a study of blood T cells in healthy people across ages. The CDR3 loop spans 14 amino acids. The junction had 3 bases not matched to a gene; V was cut back by 4 bases and J by 0 bases. Per the germline V gene, CDR1 is MNHNS and CDR2 is SASEGT. Combining a sample-barcoded 5' primer with a J-beta primer mix, a second PCR ran for about 6 to 11 cycles. TCRdb called the 5' RACE reads again in MiXCR, with one record for every CDR3 protein. The data contain hundreds of thousands of distinct CDR3 sequences, 46% of them singletons. This clonotype was seen only a few times.

The chain joins TRBV6-1 to TRBJ2-7; 7 positions agree with TRBD1. Sequenced: blood. This TCR was sampled from an elderly man in good health. CDR3 protein: CASSATGVSYEQYF. In nucleotides, the CDR3 is TGTGCCAGCAGTGCAACAGGGGTCTCCTACGAGCAGTACTTC.